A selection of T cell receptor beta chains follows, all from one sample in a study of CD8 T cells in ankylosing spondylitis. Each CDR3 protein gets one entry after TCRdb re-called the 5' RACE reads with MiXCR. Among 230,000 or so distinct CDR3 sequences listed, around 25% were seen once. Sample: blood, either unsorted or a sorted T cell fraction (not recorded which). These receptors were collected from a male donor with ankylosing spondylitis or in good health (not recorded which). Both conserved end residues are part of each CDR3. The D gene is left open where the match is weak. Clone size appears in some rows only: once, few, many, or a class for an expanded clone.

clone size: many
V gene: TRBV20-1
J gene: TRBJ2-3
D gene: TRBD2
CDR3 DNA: TGCAGTGCGAAGAGTTCCACTAGCGACACAGATACGCAGTATTTT
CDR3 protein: CSAKSSTSDTDTQYF

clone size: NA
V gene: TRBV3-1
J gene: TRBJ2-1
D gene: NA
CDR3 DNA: TGTGCCAGCAGCCAACCCTGGGAGTGGGGCGACAGTGAGCAGTTCTTC
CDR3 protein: CASSQPWEWGDSEQFF

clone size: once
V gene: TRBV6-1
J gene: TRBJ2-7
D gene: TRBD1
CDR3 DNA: TGTGCCAGCAGACGGGACAGATACGGGGAGCAGTACTTC
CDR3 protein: CASRRDRYGEQYF

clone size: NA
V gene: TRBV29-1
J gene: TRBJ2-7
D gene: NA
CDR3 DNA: TGCAGCGTGGGCCCAGGACAGCACTACGAGCAGTACTTC
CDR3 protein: CSVGPGQHYEQYF

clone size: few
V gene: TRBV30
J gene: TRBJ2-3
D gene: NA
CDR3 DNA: TGTGCCTGGAGCGTCTTGTCCGTGGGCACAGATACGCAGTATTTT
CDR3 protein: CAWSVLSVGTDTQYF

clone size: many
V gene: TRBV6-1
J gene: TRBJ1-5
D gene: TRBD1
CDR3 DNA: TGTGCCAGCAGGGAACAGGGGGCGACTCAGCCCCAGCATTTT
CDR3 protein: CASREQGATQPQHF

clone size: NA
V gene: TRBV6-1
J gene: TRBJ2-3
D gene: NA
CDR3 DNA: TGTGCCAGCCCACTCCGGGGGAAGGATACGCAGTATTTT
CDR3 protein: CASPLRGKDTQYF

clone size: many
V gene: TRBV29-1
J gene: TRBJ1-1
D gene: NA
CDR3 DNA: TGCAGCGTTGGAGGGAGGACTGAAGCTTTCTTT
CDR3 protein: CSVGGRTEAFF

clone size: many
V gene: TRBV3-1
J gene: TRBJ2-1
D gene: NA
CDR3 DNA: TGTGCCAGCAGCCTATATTCGGGGGGCGATGAGCAGTTCTTC
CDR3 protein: CASSLYSGGDEQFF

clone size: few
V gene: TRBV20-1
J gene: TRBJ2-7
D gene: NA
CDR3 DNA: TGCAGTGCTAGAGACCCACGTCGGGACGAGCAGTACTTC
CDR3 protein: CSARDPRRDEQYF

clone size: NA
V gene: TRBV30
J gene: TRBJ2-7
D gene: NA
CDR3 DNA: TGTGCCTGGAGTCGAGCGGACTCCTACGAGCAGTACTTC
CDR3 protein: CAWSRADSYEQYF

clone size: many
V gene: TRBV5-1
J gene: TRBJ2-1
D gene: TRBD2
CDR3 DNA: TGCGCCAGCAGCCATCTCGGGGGACGGGGGGGCAACTACAATGAGCAGTTCTTC
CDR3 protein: CASSHLGGRGGNYNEQFF

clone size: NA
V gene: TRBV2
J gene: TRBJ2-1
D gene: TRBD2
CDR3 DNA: TGTGCCAGCAGTGAACTGCGGGGGAATGAGCAGTTCTTC
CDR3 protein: CASSELRGNEQFF

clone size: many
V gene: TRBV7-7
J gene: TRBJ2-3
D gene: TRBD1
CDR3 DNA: TGTGCCAGCAGCTCCGGACAGGGGGTCGGTACGCAGTATTTT
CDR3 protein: CASSSGQGVGTQYF

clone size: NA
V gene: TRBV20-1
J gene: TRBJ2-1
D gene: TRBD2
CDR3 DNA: TGCAGTGCTAGAGGTGGTAGCGGGGGGGCGGGAGAGCAGTTCTTC
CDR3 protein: CSARGGSGGAGEQFF

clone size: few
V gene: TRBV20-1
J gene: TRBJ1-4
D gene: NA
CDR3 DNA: TGCAGTGCTTACCGGGCCGGAGAGGGTGGAAAACTGTTTTTT
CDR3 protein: CSAYRAGEGGKLFF

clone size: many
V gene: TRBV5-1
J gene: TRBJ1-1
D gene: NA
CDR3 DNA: TGCGCCAGCAGTTGGGGGCTTGCGGCCACTGAAGCTTTCTTT
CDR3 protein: CASSWGLAATEAFF

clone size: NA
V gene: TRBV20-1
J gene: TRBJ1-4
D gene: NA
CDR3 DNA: TGCAGTGGGGACATTTTAAATGAAAAACTGTTTTTT
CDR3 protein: CSGDILNEKLFF

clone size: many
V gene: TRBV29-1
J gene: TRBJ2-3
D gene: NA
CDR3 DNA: TGCAGCCCCCGAAGGGCCCAATCGGGGGCAGATACGCAGTATTTT
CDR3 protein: CSPRRAQSGADTQYF

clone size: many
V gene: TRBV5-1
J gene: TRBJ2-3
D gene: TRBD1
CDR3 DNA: TGCGCCAGCAGCTTGGCCGGACAGGGCCAAGATACGCAGTATTTT
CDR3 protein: CASSLAGQGQDTQYF

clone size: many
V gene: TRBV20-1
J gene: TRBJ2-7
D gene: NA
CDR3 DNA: TGCAGTGCTAGAGCCGGAGACAGCAATTACGAGCAGTACTTC
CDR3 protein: CSARAGDSNYEQYF

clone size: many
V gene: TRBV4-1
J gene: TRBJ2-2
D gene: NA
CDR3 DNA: TGCGCCAGCAGCCAAGCCCACCCCCCGAACACCGGGGAGCTGTTTTTT
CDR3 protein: CASSQAHPPNTGELFF

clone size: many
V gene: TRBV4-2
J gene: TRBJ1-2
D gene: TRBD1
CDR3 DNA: TGTGCCAGCAGCCGAGGACAGGGAGGGAACTATGGCTACACCTTC
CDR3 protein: CASSRGQGGNYGYTF

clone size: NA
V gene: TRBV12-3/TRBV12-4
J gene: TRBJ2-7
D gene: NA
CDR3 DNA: TGTGCCAGCAGTTTAGGGGTAGGGGCGAGGTACGAGCAGTACTTC
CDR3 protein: CASSLGVGARYEQYF

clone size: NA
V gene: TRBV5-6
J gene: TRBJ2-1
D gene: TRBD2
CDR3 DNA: TGTGCCAGCAGCTTGCTTGGGACTAGCGGGGGTGGCGACAATGAGCAGTTCTTC
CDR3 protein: CASSLLGTSGGGDNEQFF